This is a list of T cell receptor beta chains from one sample in a study of T cells after yellow fever vaccination. TCRdb used MiXCR to reprocess the 5' RACE reads, holding one entry per CDR3 protein. The sample contains some 250,000 distinct CDR3 sequences, 3.6% of which appear only once. This specimen was PBMCs, taken 15 days after the yellow fever booster vaccination. The source is a man aged 18 to 30 who received the YFV17D yellow fever vaccine. The CDR3 runs from the conserved cysteine through the conserved F or W. A D gene is named only where the DNA matches it firmly. A row's size may be missing; if present it is once, few, many or a size class.

j_gene,d_gene,v_gene,abundance,CDR3aa,CDR3nt
TRBJ2-5,NA,TRBV2,many,CASSATGDRTQYF,TGTGCCAGCAGCGCGACAGGTGATAGGACCCAGTACTTC
TRBJ2-2,TRBD2,TRBV29-1,medium-sized,CSVDSGGDTGELFF,TGCAGCGTTGACAGCGGGGGGGACACCGGGGAGCTGTTTTTT
TRBJ1-1,NA,TRBV18,many,CASSPIADTEAFF,TGTGCCAGCTCACCAATAGCGGACACTGAAGCTTTCTTT
TRBJ1-5,NA,TRBV19,few,CASSIVGESNQPQHF,TGTGCCAGTAGTATAGTAGGGGAAAGCAATCAGCCCCAGCATTTT
TRBJ1-5,NA,TRBV6-1,many,CASSELGRRQPQHF,TGTGCCAGCAGTGAACTGGGTCGTCGTCAGCCCCAGCATTTT
TRBJ2-2,TRBD2,TRBV5-1,many,CASSSTSTNTGELFF,TGCGCCAGCAGCTCGACTAGCACGAACACCGGGGAGCTGTTTTTT
TRBJ2-5,NA,TRBV5-1,many,CASSPYGLLQETQYF,TGCGCCAGCAGCCCCTACGGCCTTCTTCAAGAGACCCAGTACTTC
TRBJ1-3,TRBD1,TRBV10-3,few,CAISEMIQGAAGNTIYF,TGTGCCATCAGTGAAATGATTCAGGGGGCGGCTGGAAACACCATATATTTT
TRBJ1-1,NA,TRBV15,many,CATQSTGNTEAFF,TGTGCCACCCAATCCACAGGGAACACTGAAGCTTTCTTT
TRBJ1-2,NA,TRBV7-2,many,CASSLVRPSQGIGYTF,TGTGCCAGCAGCTTAGTTAGGCCCTCCCAAGGTATTGGCTACACCTTC
TRBJ2-1,NA,TRBV7-2,many,CASSLGAYTYNEQFF,TGTGCCAGCAGCTTAGGGGCATACACCTACAATGAGCAGTTCTTC
TRBJ2-7,NA,TRBV29-1,NA,CSVSLRYEQYF,TGCAGCGTTTCGCTTCGTTACGAGCAGTACTTC
TRBJ1-4,NA,TRBV5-4,NA,CASSLDNGRNEKLFF,TGTGCCAGCAGCTTGGATAACGGCCGAAATGAAAAACTGTTTTTT
TRBJ2-5,TRBD1,TRBV28,many,CAGARDSQETQYF,TGTGCCGGCGCCCGGGACAGCCAAGAGACCCAGTACTTC
TRBJ1-2,NA,TRBV20-1,many,CSAGGVGYGYTF,TGCAGTGCAGGGGGAGTTGGGTATGGCTACACCTTC
TRBJ2-3,NA,TRBV7-2,many,CASSLAGGASTDTQYF,TGTGCCAGCAGCTTAGCAGGCGGGGCGAGCACAGATACGCAGTATTTT
TRBJ2-2,NA,TRBV27,few,CASSFGPPGELFF,TGTGCCAGCAGTTTCGGACCTCCCGGGGAGCTGTTTTTT
TRBJ1-2,NA,TRBV5-4,many,CASSSQQESGYTF,TGTGCCAGCAGCTCGCAACAGGAGAGCGGCTACACCTTC
TRBJ1-4,NA,TRBV15,many,CATSTRARGEEKLFF,TGTGCCACCAGCACGCGGGCTCGCGGGGAGGAAAAACTGTTTTTT
TRBJ2-5,NA,TRBV6-5,many,CASSWTARETQYF,TGTGCCAGCAGTTGGACGGCTCGGGAGACCCAGTACTTC
TRBJ1-4,NA,TRBV7-8,many,CASSLEGGFNEKLFF,TGTGCCAGCAGCCTCGAGGGGGGGTTTAATGAAAAACTGTTTTTT
TRBJ2-1,TRBD2,TRBV6-2/TRBV6-3,many,CASRMAGGHNEQFF,TGTGCCAGCAGGATGGCGGGGGGCCACAATGAGCAGTTCTTC
TRBJ1-2,NA,TRBV12-3/TRBV12-4,many,CASSLQGALGYTF,TGTGCCAGCAGTTTGCAAGGGGCCCTGGGCTACACCTTC
TRBJ2-2,NA,TRBV4-3,many,CASSQDRFDTGELFF,TGCGCCAGCAGCCAAGATCGTTTTGACACCGGGGAGCTGTTTTTT
TRBJ1-5,TRBD1,TRBV6-6,many,CASSYPTGGSGQPQHF,TGTGCCAGCAGTTACCCAACAGGGGGGTCTGGACAGCCCCAGCATTTT
TRBJ2-7,NA,TRBV20-1,many,CSATGGKDEQYF,TGCAGTGCTACCGGGGGCAAAGACGAGCAGTACTTC
TRBJ1-6,NA,TRBV7-2,many,CASSFTPGGPLHF,TGTGCCAGCAGCTTTACTCCCGGTGGTCCCCTCCACTTT
TRBJ2-2,NA,TRBV12-3/TRBV12-4,many,CASSFYPNTGELFF,TGTGCCAGCAGTTTTTACCCGAACACCGGGGAGCTGTTTTTT
TRBJ2-1,NA,TRBV5-1,many,CASSSGQGDRNEQFF,TGCGCCAGCAGCTCGGGGCAGGGAGACCGCAATGAGCAGTTCTTC
TRBJ2-7,NA,TRBV7-6,many,CASSATGTPYEQYF,TGTGCCAGCAGCGCCACCGGGACACCCTACGAGCAGTACTTC
TRBJ1-5,NA,TRBV20-1,many,CSARDVEEYNQPQHF,TGCAGTGCTAGAGATGTCGAGGAGTACAATCAGCCCCAGCATTTT
TRBJ2-1,NA,TRBV5-1,many,CASSDPQGPNEQFF,TGCGCCAGCAGCGACCCCCAGGGACCCAATGAGCAGTTCTTC
TRBJ2-2,NA,TRBV4-2,many,CASSQGAWGAQDTGELFF,TGTGCCAGCAGCCAAGGAGCGTGGGGGGCTCAAGACACCGGGGAGCTGTTTTTT
TRBJ2-6,NA,TRBV7-9,NA,CASSPPGHSSGANVLTF,TGTGCCAGCAGCCCCCCGGGACATAGCTCTGGGGCCAACGTCCTGACTTTC
TRBJ2-3,TRBD2,TRBV7-7,many,CASSEDLAGGPDTQYF,TGTGCTAGCAGCGAAGACTTGGCGGGGGGGCCAGATACGCAGTATTTT
TRBJ2-3,NA,TRBV6-2/TRBV6-3,many,CASSYGYLTDTQYF,TGTGCCAGCAGTTACGGGTACCTGACAGATACGCAGTATTTT
TRBJ2-1,TRBD1,TRBV5-1,many,CASSFYRGYNEQFF,TGCGCCAGCAGCTTTTACAGGGGCTACAATGAGCAGTTCTTC
TRBJ1-5,NA,TRBV7-2,many,CASSFGGGQPQHF,TGTGCCAGCAGCTTTGGGGGTGGCCAGCCCCAGCATTTT
TRBJ1-3,NA,TRBV6-5,many,CASSYRDPVGGGNTIYF,TGTGCCAGCAGTTACCGCGACCCGGTCGGAGGAGGAAACACCATATATTTT
TRBJ2-3,NA,TRBV7-6,many,CASSLASAGTDTQYF,TGTGCCAGCAGCTTAGCTTCCGCGGGGACAGATACGCAGTATTTT
TRBJ1-1,NA,TRBV20-1,many,CSANRQPENTEAFF,TGCAGTGCTAATCGGCAGCCGGAGAACACTGAAGCTTTCTTT
TRBJ1-5,TRBD1,TRBV20-1,many,CSARRQGGQPQHF,TGCAGTGCCCGCCGACAGGGGGGTCAGCCCCAGCATTTT
TRBJ2-7,NA,TRBV7-6,many,CASSSGPEQYF,TGTGCCAGCAGCTCCGGACCCGAGCAGTACTTC
TRBJ2-1,NA,TRBV2,many,CASRAQGYEQFF,TGTGCCAGCAGAGCACAGGGCTATGAGCAGTTCTTC
TRBJ2-2,NA,TRBV7-7,many,CASSFLSPGNTGELFF,TGTGCTAGCAGCTTTTTATCGCCGGGGAACACCGGGGAGCTGTTTTTT